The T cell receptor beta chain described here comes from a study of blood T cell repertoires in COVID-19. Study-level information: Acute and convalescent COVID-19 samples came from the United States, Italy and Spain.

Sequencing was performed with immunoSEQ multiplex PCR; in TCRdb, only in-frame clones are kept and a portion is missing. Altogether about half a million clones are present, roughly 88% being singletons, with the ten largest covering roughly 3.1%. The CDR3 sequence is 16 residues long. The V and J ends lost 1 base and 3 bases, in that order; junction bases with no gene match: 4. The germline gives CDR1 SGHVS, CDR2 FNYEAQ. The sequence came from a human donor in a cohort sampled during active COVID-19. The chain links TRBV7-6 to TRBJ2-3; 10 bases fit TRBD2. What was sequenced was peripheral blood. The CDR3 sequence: CASSLGLAGATDTQYF. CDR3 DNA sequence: TGTGCCAGCAGCTTAGGGCTAGCGGGAGCAACAGATACGCAGTATTTT.